This T cell receptor (beta chain) was observed in a study of T cell changes during pregnancy in multiple sclerosis. This clone was observed a few times. The assay was immunoSEQ multiplex PCR, and TCRdb's table has in-frame clones only and misses some. Of around 110,000 clones listed, 80% to 95% were seen once; the top ten hold more than 1.5%. Trimming stripped 3 bases from V and 8 bases from J, with 11 bases between. The CDR3 is 13 amino acids. CDR1 is MNHEY, CDR2 SMNVEV, per germline (reference sequence). The J gene is TRBJ2-1, the V gene TRBV27, with unresolved D. This sequence was found in a female donor with multiple sclerosis, enrolled in a pregnancy study. Source: peripheral blood, taken in the third trimester of pregnancy. DNA of the CDR3: TGTGCCAGCAGTTTTAACAGTGGGTATGAGCAGTTCTTC. This gives the protein CASSFNSGYEQFF.